This T cell receptor beta chain emerged from a study of blood T cell repertoires in COVID-19. Study-level background: Researchers got acute and convalescent COVID-19 samples from the United States, Italy and Spain. PBMCs, B-cell-depleted T cells, or T cells were the source of the cDNA or gDNA that made up the material.

As handled by the study authors: The authors estimated nucleated cell counts from reference gene primer amplification. Data came from immunoSEQ multiplex PCR; TCRdb stores just in-frame clones and leaves some out. Clone size and V and J calls were adopted from that table, with D and trimming inferred from the DNA. The sample includes roughly 100,000 clones, 75% to 90% of them seen just once. Germline CDR1 and CDR2: SGHTA and FQGNSA. V lost 4 bases and J 6 bases, leaving 11 bases between the germline ends. This CDR3 spans 13 amino acids. Sample: peripheral blood. This clonotype originated in a human donor in a cohort sampled during active or convalescent COVID-19. The chain has TRBV7-2 and TRBJ2-3; unclear D gene. This CDR3 is CASSSLRRDTQYF. Here the CDR3 DNA reads TGTGCCAGCAGCTCCCTCCGTCGGGATACGCAGTATTTT.